The subject of this entry is one T cell receptor beta chain. V shed 3 bases and J shed 0 bases, with 13 bases lying between them. The germline V gene has CDR1 SGHRS and CDR2 YFSETQ. The CDR3 runs to 15 residues. This specimen belongs to a study of blood T cell repertoires in COVID-19. On the study more broadly: Sites across the United States, Italy and Spain contributed samples from acute and convalescent COVID-19. The cDNA or gDNA used as material had been derived from T cells, B-cell-depleted T cells, or PBMCs.

Clones were read by immunoSEQ multiplex PCR, and TCRdb kept only the in-frame ones, dropping some. The profile shows 200,000 to 300,000 clones, approximately 82% of them singletons. Sample: peripheral blood. This chain uses TRBV5-1 with TRBJ2-7; weak D call: TRBD1 (6 bases). This clonotype was sampled from a man in his forties or fifties who had recovered from COVID-19. CDR3 region: CASSSTRTASYEQYF. The CDR3 nucleotides read TGCGCCAGCAGCTCTACCCGGACAGCCTCCTACGAGCAGTACTTC.